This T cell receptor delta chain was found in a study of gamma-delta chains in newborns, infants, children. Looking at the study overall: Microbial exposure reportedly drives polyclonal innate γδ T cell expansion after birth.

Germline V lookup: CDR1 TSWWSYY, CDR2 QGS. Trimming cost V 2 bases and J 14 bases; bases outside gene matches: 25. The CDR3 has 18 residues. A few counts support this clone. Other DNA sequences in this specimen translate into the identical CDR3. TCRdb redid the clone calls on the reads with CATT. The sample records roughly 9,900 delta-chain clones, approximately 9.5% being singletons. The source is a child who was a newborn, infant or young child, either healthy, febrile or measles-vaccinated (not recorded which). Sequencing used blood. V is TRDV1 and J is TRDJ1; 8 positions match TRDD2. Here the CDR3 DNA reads TGTGCTCTTGGGGAAGATCGGGCCTTCCTAGGTATCACCGATAAGCTTATCTTT. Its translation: CALGEDRAFLGITDKLIF.